This TCR beta chain came from a study of cytotoxic CD8 clonotypes in ibrutinib-treated CLL. Study-wide context: The cohort had about a dozen relapsed/refractory and over 14 treatment-naive patients, fewer than 18 IGHV unmutated. Samples averaged approximately 240,000 productive templates and about 94,000 productive rearrangements.

Study-level findings and limits: Clonality (at baseline) was higher than in age-matched healthy donors and tracked circulating CD8+ T-cell counts.

The CDR3 is made up of 13 amino acids. Germline assignment: CDR1 SGHAT and CDR2 FQNNGV. The protocol was immunoSEQ multiplex PCR, while the TCRdb copy is restricted to in-frame clones and leaves out a portion. The sample gives around 50,000 clones, roughly 57% of which show up once; under 35% is in the top ten. This clone came up a few times. Its antigen remains unknown. One end of the junction does not line up with germline, which may come from a read error. The chain is built from TRBV11-2 and TRBJ2-5; no clear D. The starting material was PBMCs, obtained after 24 months of ibrutinib treatment. The TCR was taken from a human donor with chronic lymphocytic leukemia. The CDR3 bases are TGTGCCAGCAGCCGCTCCGCCCAATTACAGTCTCACTTC. Its protein is CASSRSAQLQSHF. The complete variable domain, with remaining parts taken from reference TRBV11-2 and TRBJ2-5, reads EAGVAQSPRYKIIEKRQSVAFWCNPISGHATLYWYQQILGQGPKLLIQFQNNGVVDDSQLPKDRFSAERLKGVDSTLKIQPAKLEDSAVYLCASSRSAQLQSHFGPGTRLLVL.